Reported below is one T cell receptor (beta chain). Its matching antigen is unknown. This CDR3 has 19 residues. Trimming took off 3 bases at V and 0 bases at J, with 18 bases between the two ends. Germline CDR1 LNHNV, CDR2 YYDKDF (reference sequence). Naive CD8 isolation took CD45RO-negative cells positively selected for CCR7 and excluded terminally differentiated effector memory CD45RA+ cells. The sample comes from a study of shared clonotypes between healthy human individuals. General study results and limits: Non-shared clonotypes displayed generation probabilities falling below those of clonotypes present in all four donors. Naive subsets tended to show greater estimated richness than memory subsets. Researchers sampled blood only, noting tissue repertoires likely differ.

Some clones are missing from TCRdb's copy, which holds only in-frame ones; the method was immunoSEQ multiplex PCR. Here the sample spans over 800,000 clones, 80% to 95% being singletons. Sequencing input: naive CD8+ T cells sorted from blood. The origin of this receptor is a man aged 30 to 39 in good health. This chain joins TRBV15 and TRBJ2-6; either TRBD1 or TRBD2 may supply D (5 bases each). The CDR3 bases are TGTGCCACCAGCAGGACTAACTCCGGGGCAGACTCTGGGGCCAACGTCCTGACTTTC. Amino acids: CATSRTNSGADSGANVLTF.